These 4 T cell receptor beta chains came from one sample sequenced in a study of blood T cell repertoires in COVID-19. Here immunoSEQ multiplex PCR was the method, and the copy in TCRdb shows in-frame clones only, minus some. The sample lists under 200,000 clones; roughly 80% were seen once. Sequencing was done on a sample of peripheral blood. The source is a man between 60 and 75 years old with acute or convalescent COVID-19.

V gene TRBV28 combines with J gene TRBJ1-2; 8 bases map to TRBD1. Germline V gene data show CDR1 as MDHEN and CDR2 as SYDVKM. This CDR3 region has 18 residues. Trimming at V came to 4 bases and at J to 8 bases, leaving 21 bases not matched to a gene. This chain's CDR3 is CASSSQGALPNYGGGYTF. CDR3 bases: TGTGCCAGCAGTTCTCAGGGGGCGCTTCCCAACTATGGGGGCGGCTACACCTTC.

The sample holds one count of this clone. CDR3 region: CATSVSGTGLYNEQFF. In DNA form, the CDR3 reads TGTGCCACCAGTGTATCCGGGACAGGCCTATACAATGAGCAGTTCTTC. This chain links TRBV24-1 with TRBJ2-1; 8 bases are shared with TRBD1. This CDR3 contains 16 residues. CDR1 is KGHDR and CDR2 is SFDVKD in the germline V gene. With V trimmed by 5 bases and J by 4 bases, 9 bases remained unmatched.

J is TRBJ1-2 and V is TRBV5-1; 12 bases align to TRBD1. The CDR3 is 17 residues long. V was pared by 3 bases and J by 7 bases, with 13 bases of the junction left unmatched. In germline, CDR1 is SGHRS, CDR2 YFSETQ. CDR3 protein: CASSSQTGTGGVGGYTF. In DNA form, the CDR3 reads TGCGCCAGCAGCTCCCAGACCGGGACAGGGGGCGTTGGTGGCTACACCTTC.

The rearrangement links TRBV19 to TRBJ1-1; no firm D call. The CDR3 totals 13 residues. Per the germline V gene, CDR1 is LNHDA and CDR2 is SQIVND (reference sequence). The V and J ends lost 8 bases and 10 bases respectively, with 20 bases between them. CDR3 in amino acids: CASGRLERKGAFF. The CDR3 DNA reads as TGTGCCAGTGGCCGCCTAGAAAGAAAAGGAGCTTTCTTT.